This T cell receptor beta chain is drawn from a study of metastatic and nonmetastatic thyroid tumors. Study-level background: Malignant thyroid and benign thyroid patients provided blood and tumor or nodule tissue whose repertoires were compared.

All patients reached thyroid surgery having received no treatment beforehand. The V and J ends lost 0 bases and 5 bases, in that order; junction bases with no gene match: 12. The CDR3 is made up of 18 amino acids. Germline CDR1 DFQATT, CDR2 SNEGSKA (reference sequence). Per the authors' pipeline: CDR3 differences across clinicopathological groups were used to build a distant-metastasis classifier for papillary thyroid cancer. TCRdb ran MiXCR on the PCR reads. The V and J calls shown here were made by TCRdb, not taken from the authors' results. The table shows over 15,000 clones, with around 16% occurring only once. This clone has a count of ten or more. What it binds is unknown. Study-wide findings and caveats: According to reports, the diversity of TCR beta was significantly higher in malignant thyroid tumors than in benign nodules, and this held in both blood and tumor samples.

This sequence originates from a male donor with papillary thyroid cancer or a benign thyroid nodule (not recorded which). Some clones in this sample may be carry-over from other donors' samples. Material for sequencing was blood. V usage is TRBV20-1 and J usage is TRBJ2-7, with 14 bases matching TRBD2. CDR3 in DNA: TGCAGTGCTAGAGAATTTGGACTAGCGGGAGGAGGGCGCCACGAGCAGTACTTC. It is translated as CSAREFGLAGGGRHEQYF.